Listed here is a single T cell receptor beta chain. The sample comes from a study of T cell responses to AZD1222 COVID-19 vaccine. Libraries were prepared by immunoSEQ multiplex PCR; TCRdb keeps only in-frame clonotypes and omits some of them. The table lists about 72,000 clones, 80% to 90% of them singletons. Sample: peripheral blood, taken 28 days after the second AZD1222 dose. The receptor comes from an adult who received the AZD1222 COVID-19 vaccine.

The CDR3 region has the DNA TGTGCCAGCTCACAAACCTGGACAGGGAACGGTCAGCCCCAGCATTTT. Translating gives CASSQTWTGNGQPQHF. The rearrangement joins TRBV18 to TRBJ1-5; 8 nucleotides match TRBD1. The J segment lost 6 bases and the V segment lost 4 bases, leaving 11 bases of the junction unmatched. CDR3 length: 16 amino acids. Germline values: CDR1 KGHSH, CDR2 LQKENI.